The text below deals with one T cell receptor (beta chain). The CDR3 sequence is 13 residues long. Germline V gene sequence: CDR1 SQVTM, CDR2 ANQGSEA. Trimming took 6 bases from V and 0 from J, leaving 9 bases between them. This record comes from a study of low-dose radiotherapy and immunotherapy resistance in tumors. Study information: Every two weeks patients got nivolumab 240 mg flat dose, plus ipilimumab 1 mg/kg every six weeks, intravenously. Starting cycle 1 day 1, oral aspirin 300 mg was given daily for four cycles.

TRAV- and TRBV-specific primers primed first-strand cDNA, covering alpha and beta chains. TCR amplification used 20 PCR cycles, a constant-region primer and a V-primer adapter. Through in vitro transcription, the mRNA that had been isolated was amplified. TCRdb recomputed calls from the reads with MiXCR, one row per CDR3 protein. The sample holds 13,000 to 15,000 distinct CDR3 sequences, roughly 75% seen once. V gene TRBV29-1 combines with J gene TRBJ2-1; D call uncertain. This clonotype originated in a human donor with advanced metastatic prostate, ovarian, gallbladder or colorectal cancer (not recorded which). This table probably holds off-target reads from a library built for another chain. In DNA, the CDR3 is TGCAGCGTAGTACAGAACTCCTACAATGAGCAGTTCTTC. This translates into CSVVQNSYNEQFF.